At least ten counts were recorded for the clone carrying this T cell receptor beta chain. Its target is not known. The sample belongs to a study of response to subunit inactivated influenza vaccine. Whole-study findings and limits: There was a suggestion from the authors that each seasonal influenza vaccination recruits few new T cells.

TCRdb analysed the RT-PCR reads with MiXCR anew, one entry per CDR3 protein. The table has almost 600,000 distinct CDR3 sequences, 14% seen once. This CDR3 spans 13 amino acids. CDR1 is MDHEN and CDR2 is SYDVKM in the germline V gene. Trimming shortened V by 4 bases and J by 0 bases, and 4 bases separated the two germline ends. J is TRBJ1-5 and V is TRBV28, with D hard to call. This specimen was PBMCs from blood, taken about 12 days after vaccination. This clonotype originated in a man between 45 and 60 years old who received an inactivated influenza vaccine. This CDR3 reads CASSSDSNQPQHF. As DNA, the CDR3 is TGTGCCAGCAGTTCGGATAGCAATCAGCCCCAGCATTTT.